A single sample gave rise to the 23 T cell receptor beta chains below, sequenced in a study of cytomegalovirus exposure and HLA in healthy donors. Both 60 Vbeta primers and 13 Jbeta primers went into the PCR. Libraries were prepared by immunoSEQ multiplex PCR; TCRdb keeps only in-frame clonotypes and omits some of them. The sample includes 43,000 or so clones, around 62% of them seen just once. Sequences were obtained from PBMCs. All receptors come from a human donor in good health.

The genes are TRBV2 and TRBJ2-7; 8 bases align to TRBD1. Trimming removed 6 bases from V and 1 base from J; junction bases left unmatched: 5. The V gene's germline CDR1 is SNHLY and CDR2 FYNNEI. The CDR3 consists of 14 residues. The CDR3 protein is CASRGQGISYEQYF. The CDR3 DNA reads TGTGCCAGCAGAGGACAGGGAATTTCCTACGAGCAGTACTTC.

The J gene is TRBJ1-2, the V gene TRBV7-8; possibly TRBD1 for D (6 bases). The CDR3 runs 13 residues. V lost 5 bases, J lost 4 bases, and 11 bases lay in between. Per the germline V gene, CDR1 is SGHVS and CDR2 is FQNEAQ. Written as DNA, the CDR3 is TGTGCCAGCAGCCCGGACAGAGCCTATGGCTACACCTTC. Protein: CASSPDRAYGYTF. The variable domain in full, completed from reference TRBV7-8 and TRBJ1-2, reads GAGVSQSPRYKVAKRGQDVALRCDPISGHVSLFWYQQALGQGPEFLTYFQNEAQLDKSGLPSDRFFAERPEGSVSTLKIQRTQQEDSAVYLCASSPDRAYGYTFGSGTRLTVV.

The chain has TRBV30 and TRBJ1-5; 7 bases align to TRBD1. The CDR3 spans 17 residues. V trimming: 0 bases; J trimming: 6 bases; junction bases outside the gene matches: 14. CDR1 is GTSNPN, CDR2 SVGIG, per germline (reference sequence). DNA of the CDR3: TGTGCCTGGAGTGTAACAGGGGACCCCAAGGCTGGTCAGCCCCAGCATTTT. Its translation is CAWSVTGDPKAGQPQHF.

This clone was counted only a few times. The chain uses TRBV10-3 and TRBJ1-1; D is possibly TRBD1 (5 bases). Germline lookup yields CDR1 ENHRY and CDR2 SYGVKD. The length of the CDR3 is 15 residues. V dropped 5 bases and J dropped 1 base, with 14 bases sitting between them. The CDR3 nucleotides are TGTGCCATCAGTCCCTGGGCGGGGGAGAACACTGAAGCTTTCTTT. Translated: CAISPWAGENTEAFF.

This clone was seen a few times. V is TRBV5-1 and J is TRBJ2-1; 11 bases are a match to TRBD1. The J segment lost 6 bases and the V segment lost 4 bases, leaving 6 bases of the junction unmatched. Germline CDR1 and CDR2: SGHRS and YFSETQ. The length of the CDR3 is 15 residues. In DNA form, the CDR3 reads TGCGCCAGCAGCCCCGGGACAGGGGGTTTCAATGAGCAGTTCTTC. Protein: CASSPGTGGFNEQFF.

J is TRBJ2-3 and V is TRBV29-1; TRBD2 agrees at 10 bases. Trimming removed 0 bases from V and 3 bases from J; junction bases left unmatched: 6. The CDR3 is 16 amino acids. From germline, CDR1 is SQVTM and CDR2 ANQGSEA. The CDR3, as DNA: TGCAGCGTTGAAGATCACCAGCGGGGGGGAACAGATACGCAGTATTTT. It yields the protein CSVEDHQRGGTDTQYF.

In DNA, the CDR3 is TGTGCCAGCTCACTGGGAGAAATACGAAACAATGAGCAGTTCTTC. Amino acid sequence: CASSLGEIRNNEQFF. V gene TRBV18 combines with J gene TRBJ2-1; tentatively, D is TRBD2 (5 bases). Germline V gives CDR1 KGHSH, CDR2 LQKENI. Trimming removed 4 bases from V and 5 bases from J, with 15 bases in between. This CDR3 is 15 amino acids long.

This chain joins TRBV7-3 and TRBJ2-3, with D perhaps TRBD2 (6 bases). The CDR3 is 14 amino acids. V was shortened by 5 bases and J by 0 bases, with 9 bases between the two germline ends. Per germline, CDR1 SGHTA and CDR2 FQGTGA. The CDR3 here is CASSARGSTDTQYF. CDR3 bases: TGTGCCAGCAGCGCGCGGGGTAGCACAGATACGCAGTATTTT.

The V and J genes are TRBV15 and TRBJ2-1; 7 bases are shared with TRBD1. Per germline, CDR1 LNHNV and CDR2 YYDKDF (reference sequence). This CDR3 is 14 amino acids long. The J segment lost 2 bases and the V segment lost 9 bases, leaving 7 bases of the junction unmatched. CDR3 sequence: CATPGGGAYNEQFF. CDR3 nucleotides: TGTGCCACTCCAGGGGGTGGGGCCTACAATGAGCAGTTCTTC.

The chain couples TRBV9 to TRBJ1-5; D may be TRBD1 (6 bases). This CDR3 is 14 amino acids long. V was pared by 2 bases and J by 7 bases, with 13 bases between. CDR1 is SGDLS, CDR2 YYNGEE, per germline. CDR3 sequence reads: CASSVTGNGQPQHF. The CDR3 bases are TGTGCCAGCAGCGTCACAGGGAATGGCCAGCCCCAGCATTTT.

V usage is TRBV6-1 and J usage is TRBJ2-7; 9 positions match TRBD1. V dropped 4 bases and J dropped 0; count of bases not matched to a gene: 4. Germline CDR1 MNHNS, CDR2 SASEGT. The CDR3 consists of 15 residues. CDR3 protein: CASSVPGQGSYEQYF. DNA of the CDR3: TGTGCCAGCAGTGTACCGGGACAGGGCTCCTACGAGCAGTACTTC.

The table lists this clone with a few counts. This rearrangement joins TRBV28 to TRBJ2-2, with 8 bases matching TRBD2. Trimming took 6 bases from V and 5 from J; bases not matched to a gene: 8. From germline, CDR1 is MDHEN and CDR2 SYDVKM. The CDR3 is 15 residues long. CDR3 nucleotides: TGTGCCAGCAGCCCGGGGGGGGCGGTGACCGGGGAGCTGTTTTTT. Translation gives CASSPGGAVTGELFF.

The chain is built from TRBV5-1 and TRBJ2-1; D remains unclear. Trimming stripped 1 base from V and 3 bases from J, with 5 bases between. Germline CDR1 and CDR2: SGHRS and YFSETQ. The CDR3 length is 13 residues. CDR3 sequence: CASSLSSYNEQFF. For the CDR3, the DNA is TGCGCCAGCAGCTTGTCTAGCTACAATGAGCAGTTCTTC. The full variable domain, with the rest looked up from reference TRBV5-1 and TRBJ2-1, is KAGVTQTPRYLIKTRGQQVTLSCSPISGHRSVSWYQQTPGQGLQFLFEYFSETQRNKGNFPGRFSGRQFSNSRSEMNVSTLELGDSALYLCASSLSSYNEQFFGPGTRLTVL.

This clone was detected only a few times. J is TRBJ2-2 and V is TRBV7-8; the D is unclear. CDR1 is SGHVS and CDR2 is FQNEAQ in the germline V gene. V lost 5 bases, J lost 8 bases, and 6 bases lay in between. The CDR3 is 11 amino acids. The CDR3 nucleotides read TGTGCCAGCAGCCACTGGGGGGAGCTGTTTTTT. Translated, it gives CASSHWGELFF.

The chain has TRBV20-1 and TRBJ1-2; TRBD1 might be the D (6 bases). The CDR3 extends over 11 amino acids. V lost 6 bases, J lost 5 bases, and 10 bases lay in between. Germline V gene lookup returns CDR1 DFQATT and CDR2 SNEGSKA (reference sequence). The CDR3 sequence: CSAPDRYGYTF. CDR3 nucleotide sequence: TGCAGTGCCCCGGACAGATATGGCTACACCTTC.

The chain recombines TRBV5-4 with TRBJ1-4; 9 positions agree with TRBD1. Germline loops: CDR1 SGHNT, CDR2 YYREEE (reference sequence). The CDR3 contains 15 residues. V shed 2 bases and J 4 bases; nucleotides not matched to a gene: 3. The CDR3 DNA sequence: TGTGCCAGCAGCTTTCGACAGGGGGATAATGAAAAACTGTTTTTT. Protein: CASSFRQGDNEKLFF.

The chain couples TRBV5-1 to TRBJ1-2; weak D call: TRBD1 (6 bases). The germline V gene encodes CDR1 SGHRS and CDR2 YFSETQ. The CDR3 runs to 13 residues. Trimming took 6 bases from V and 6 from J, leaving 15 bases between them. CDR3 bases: TGCGCCAGCACAAGAGGGGGTTTTGATGGCTACACCTTC. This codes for CASTRGGFDGYTF.

CDR3 in DNA: TGTGCCAGCAGCTTATTTCTTTCCGGGGAGCTGTTTTTT. Translating gives CASSLFLSGELFF. J is TRBJ2-2 and V is TRBV7-3, with D unclear. CDR1 and CDR2 (germline): SGHTA, FQGTGA. Trimming removed 2 bases at V and 6 bases at J, with 7 bases between. This CDR3 region has 13 residues.

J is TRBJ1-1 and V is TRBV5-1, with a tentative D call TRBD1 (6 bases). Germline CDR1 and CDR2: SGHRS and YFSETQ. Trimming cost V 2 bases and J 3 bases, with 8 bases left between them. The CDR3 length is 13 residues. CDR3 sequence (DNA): TGCGCCAGCAGCTTAGGGGGTCACACTGAAGCTTTCTTT. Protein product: CASSLGGHTEAFF.

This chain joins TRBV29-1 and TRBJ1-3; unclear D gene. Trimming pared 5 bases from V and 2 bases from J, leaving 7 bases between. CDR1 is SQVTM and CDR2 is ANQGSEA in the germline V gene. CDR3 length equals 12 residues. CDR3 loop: CSVMFTGNTIYF. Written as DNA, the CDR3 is TGCAGCGTTATGTTCACTGGAAACACCATATATTTT.

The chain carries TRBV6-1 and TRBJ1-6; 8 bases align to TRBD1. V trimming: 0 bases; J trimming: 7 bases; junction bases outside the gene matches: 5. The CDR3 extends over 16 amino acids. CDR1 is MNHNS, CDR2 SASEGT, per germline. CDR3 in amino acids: CASSEARQGWNSPLHF. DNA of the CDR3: TGTGCCAGCAGTGAAGCGCGACAGGGGTGGAATTCACCCCTCCACTTT.

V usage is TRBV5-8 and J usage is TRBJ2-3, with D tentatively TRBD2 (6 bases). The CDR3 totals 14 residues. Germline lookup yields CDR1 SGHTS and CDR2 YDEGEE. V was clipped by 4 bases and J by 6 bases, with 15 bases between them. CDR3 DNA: TGTGCCAGCAGCGTGATGGCTAGCGTCGATACGCAGTATTTT. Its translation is CASSVMASVDTQYF.

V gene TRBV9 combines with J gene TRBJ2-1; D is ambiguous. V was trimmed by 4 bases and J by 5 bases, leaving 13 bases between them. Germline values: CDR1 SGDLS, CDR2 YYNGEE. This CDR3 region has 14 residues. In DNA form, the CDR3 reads TGTGCCAGCAGCCCCACCTCCAGAAACAATGAGCAGTTCTTC. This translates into CASSPTSRNNEQFF.